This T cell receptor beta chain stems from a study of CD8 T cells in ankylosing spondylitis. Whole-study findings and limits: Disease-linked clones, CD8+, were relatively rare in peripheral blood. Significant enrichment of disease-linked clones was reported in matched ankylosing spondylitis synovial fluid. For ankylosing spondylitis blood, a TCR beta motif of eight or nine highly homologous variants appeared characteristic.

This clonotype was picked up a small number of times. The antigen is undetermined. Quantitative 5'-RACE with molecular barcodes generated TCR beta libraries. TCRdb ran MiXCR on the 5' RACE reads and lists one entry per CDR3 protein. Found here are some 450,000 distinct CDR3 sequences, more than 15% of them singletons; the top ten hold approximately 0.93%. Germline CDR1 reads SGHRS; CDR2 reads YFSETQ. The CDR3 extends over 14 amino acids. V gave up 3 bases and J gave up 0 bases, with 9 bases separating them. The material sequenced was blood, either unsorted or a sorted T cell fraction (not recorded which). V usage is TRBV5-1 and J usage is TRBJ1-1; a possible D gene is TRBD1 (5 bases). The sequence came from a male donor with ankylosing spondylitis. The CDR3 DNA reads TGCGCCAGCAGCTACGGGACTTTGAACACTGAAGCTTTCTTT. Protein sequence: CASSYGTLNTEAFF. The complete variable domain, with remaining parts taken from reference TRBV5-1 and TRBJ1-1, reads KAGVTQTPRYLIKTRGQQVTLSCSPISGHRSVSWYQQTPGQGLQFLFEYFSETQRNKGNFPGRFSGRQFSNSRSEMNVSTLELGDSALYLCASSYGTLNTEAFFGQGTRLTVV.